Presented here are 12 T cell receptor beta chains from one specimen sequenced in a study of response to subunit inactivated influenza vaccine. TCRdb recomputed calls from the RT-PCR reads with MiXCR, one row per CDR3 protein. The sample includes 500,000 to 600,000 distinct CDR3 sequences, around 10% of them seen just once. The data were also submitted as part of a second study, on T cells expressing NK-cell markers. Per that study: TCR beta cDNA was made by 5'RACE template switching with UMIs.

Sequencing used PBMCs from blood, obtained on the day of vaccination. The origin of the receptors is a man over 45 who received an inactivated influenza vaccine.

This clonotype was counted ten times or more. The chain links TRBV7-9 to TRBJ2-2; a weak D match, TRBD1 (6 bases). The V gene's germline CDR1 is SEHNR and CDR2 FQNEAQ (reference sequence). Trimming took off 4 bases at V and 1 base at J, with 7 bases between the two ends. The CDR3 is 14 amino acids. The CDR3 DNA is TGTGCCAGCAGCTCCAGGGGGAACACCGGGGAGCTGTTTTTT. Protein sequence: CASSSRGNTGELFF.

In this sample, this clonotype turned up a few times. This chain links TRBV28 with TRBJ2-7; D perhaps matches TRBD1 (6 bases). The CDR3 runs to 14 residues. Per the germline V gene, CDR1 is MDHEN and CDR2 is SYDVKM. V was cut by 6 bases and J by 3 bases, with 15 bases left in between. CDR3 sequence: CASSSGALGYEQYF. CDR3 sequence (DNA): TGTGCCAGCAGCTCAGGGGCTTTGGGCTACGAGCAGTACTTC.

J is TRBJ2-2 and V is TRBV5-5, with 9 bases lining up with TRBD1. Germline CDR1 and CDR2: SGHKS and YYEKEE (reference sequence). This CDR3 is built from 17 residues. Trimming removed 0 bases from V and 4 bases from J; junction bases left unmatched: 7. The CDR3 DNA reads TGTGCCAGCAGCTTGGTAGTCAGGACAGGGGTCACCGGGGAGCTGTTTTTT. Its translation: CASSLVVRTGVTGELFF.

This sequence joins TRBV9 and TRBJ1-2, with D perhaps matching TRBD1 (6 bases). This CDR3 region has 15 residues. The germline gives CDR1 SGDLS, CDR2 YYNGEE. V lost 0 bases and J 4 bases, leaving 13 bases between the germline ends. The CDR3 DNA is TGTGCCAGCAGCGTAGGCCCAGGGGCGGGCTATGGCTACACCTTC. Its translation: CASSVGPGAGYGYTF.

This clonotype appeared many times. The chain uses TRBV4-1 and TRBJ1-1; D may be TRBD1 (6 bases). Germline values: CDR1 MGHRA, CDR2 YSYEKL. The CDR3 contains 15 residues. Between the trimmed V and J ends, which lost 0 bases and 3 bases, there was a span of 11 bases. The CDR3 DNA follows: TGCGCCAGCAGCCAAGATTGGAGGGGGGACACTGAAGCTTTCTTT. It specifies CASSQDWRGDTEAFF.

This chain uses TRBV4-3 with TRBJ2-7, with D unresolved. This CDR3 region has 13 residues. V lost 0 bases to trimming and J lost 5 bases, with 8 bases between them. Germline values: CDR1 LGHNA, CDR2 YSLEER. DNA for the CDR3: TGCGCCAGCAGCCAAGATTTCCAGGACGAGCAGTACTTC. It translates to CASSQDFQDEQYF.

In this sample, this clonotype turned up a few times. The chain is built from TRBV20-1 and TRBJ2-3; TRBD2 matches at 9 bases. The V segment lost 2 bases and the J segment 0 bases; nucleotides outside the gene matches: 9. The length of the CDR3 is 17 residues. CDR1 is DFQATT, CDR2 SNEGSKA, per germline (reference sequence). CDR3 sequence reads: CSARPRTSESSTDTQYF. CDR3 DNA: TGCAGTGCTAGACCCCGGACTAGCGAGTCTAGCACAGATACGCAGTATTTT.

V and J are TRBV20-1 and TRBJ2-1; D is possibly TRBD2 (5 bases). The CDR3 totals 14 residues. CDR1 is DFQATT, CDR2 SNEGSKA, per germline (reference sequence). V dropped 6 bases and J dropped 3 bases, with 15 bases sitting between them. The DNA of the CDR3 is TGCAGTGCCACCGGAGGCGAAGTCTACAATGAGCAGTTCTTC. Translation gives CSATGGEVYNEQFF.

The sample holds a few counts of this clonotype. The V gene is TRBV7-8, the J gene TRBJ1-4, with D perhaps matching TRBD1 (6 bases). The CDR3 loop spans 16 amino acids. In germline, CDR1 is SGHVS, CDR2 FQNEAQ. Trimming shortened V by 5 bases and J by 0 bases, and 13 bases separated the two germline ends. CDR3 protein: CASSPGAGSTNEKLFF. The CDR3 DNA is TGTGCCAGCAGCCCGGGGGCCGGCTCAACTAATGAAAAACTGTTTTTT.

This clonotype appeared once. The V and J genes are TRBV19 and TRBJ2-1; possibly TRBD1 or TRBD2 for D (5 bases each). Germline CDR1 is LNHDA and CDR2 is SQIVND (reference sequence). Trimming stripped 2 bases from V and 10 bases from J, with 24 bases between. There are 17 residues in the CDR3. The CDR3 sequence: CASSIISAGHRIKEQFF. The CDR3 DNA is TGTGCCAGTAGTATAATTAGCGCCGGTCACAGGATCAAGGAGCAGTTCTTC.

V usage is TRBV15 and J usage is TRBJ1-4; perhaps TRBD1 as D (6 bases). Germline CDR1 LNHNV, CDR2 YYDKDF (reference sequence). The CDR3 covers 16 residues. V lost 0 bases, J lost 8 bases, and 16 bases lay in between. CDR3 sequence reads: CATSRDLTGLGEKLFF. In DNA form, the CDR3 reads TGTGCCACCAGCAGAGATCTTACAGGGCTAGGGGAAAAACTGTTTTTT. The entire variable domain, with the rest obtained from reference TRBV15 and TRBJ1-4, is as follows: DAMVIQNPRYQVTQFGKPVTLSCSQTLNHNVMYWYQQKSSQAPKLLFHYYDKDFNNEADTPDNFQSRRPNTSFCFLDIRSPGLGDTAMYLCATSRDLTGLGEKLFFGSGTQLSVL.

This chain uses TRBV6-2 or TRBV6-3 with TRBJ2-1, with 10 bases fitting TRBD2. This CDR3 has 17 residues. The V segment lost 0 bases and the J segment 6 bases; nucleotides outside the gene matches: 8. Germline CDR1 reads MNHEY; CDR2 reads SVGEGT. The CDR3 DNA reads TGTGCCAGCAGTTACTCATTTCTGCTAGCGGGAGCCAATGAGCAGTTCTTC. This gives the protein CASSYSFLLAGANEQFF.